The 4 T cell receptor beta chains listed next were all sequenced from one sample in a study of Ad26.COV2.S vaccination and SARS-CoV-2 variants. Documented treatment: approximately 18 received Ad26.COV2.S at low or high dose, single or two shots; about 5 received placebo; per-sample allocation not given. The investigators took samples on day 63 after the first vaccine or placebo injection. Sequencing was performed with immunoSEQ multiplex PCR; in TCRdb, only in-frame clones are kept and a portion is missing. This table has 440,000 or so clones, approximately 90% appearing once. The starting material was peripheral blood, obtained in a trial of Ad26.COV2.S vaccine versus placebo. The receptors were sampled from a person between 18 and 65 years old who received the Ad26.COV2.S COVID-19 vaccine or a placebo.

The CDR3 DNA reads TGTGCCAGCAGTTGGGACCGAGGGACTGAAGCTTTCTTT. This sequence encodes CASSWDRGTEAFF. The rearrangement joins TRBV6-6 to TRBJ1-1, with D perhaps matching TRBD1 (5 bases). Trimming took off 4 bases at V and 5 bases at J, with 11 bases between the two ends. CDR3 length: 13 amino acids. The germline V gene has CDR1 MNHNY and CDR2 SVGAGI (reference sequence).

The chain joins TRBV4-3 to TRBJ2-7; 11 nucleotides line up with TRBD1. Unmatched junction bases numbered 9, after V lost 3 bases and J lost 2 bases. CDR1 is LGHNA and CDR2 is YSLEER in the germline V gene. This CDR3 comprises 17 residues. The CDR3 DNA is TGCGCCAGCAGCCAGGGGCCCTCGGGACAGGGGGCCTACGAGCAGTACTTC. Translation: CASSQGPSGQGAYEQYF.

The J gene is TRBJ2-5, the V gene TRBV7-2; possible D gene TRBD2, 7 bases. The CDR3 is made up of 17 amino acids. The V end was cut by 3 bases, the J end by 5 bases, with 22 bases between. Germline values: CDR1 SGHTA, CDR2 FQGNSA. CDR3 nucleotide sequence: TGTGCCAGCAGCTTGACATTTGGGCGGGGGCAGGGGGAGACCCAGTACTTC. Amino acids: CASSLTFGRGQGETQYF. The full variable domain, in which reference TRBV7-2 and TRBJ2-5 provide the parts outside the CDR3, is GAGVSQSPSNKVTEKGKDVELRCDPISGHTALYWYRQSLGQGLEFLIYFQGNSAPDKSGLPSDRFSAERTGGSVSTLTIQRTQQEDSAVYLCASSLTFGRGQGETQYFGPGTRLLVL.

The chain uses TRBV19 and TRBJ2-5; tentative D call: TRBD1 (7 bases). This CDR3 is built from 16 residues. Germline V gene lookup returns CDR1 LNHDA and CDR2 SQIVND (reference sequence). Trimming took 5 bases from V and 1 from J, leaving 17 bases between them. CDR3 coding DNA: TGTGCCAGTAGTTCATGGAGGGGACAGACCCAAGAGACCCAGTACTTC. It yields the protein CASSSWRGQTQETQYF.